The sequence of this T cell receptor beta chain was determined in a study of OX40 agonist ivuxolimab in advanced cancers. As for the study in general: Clinicians treated patients with ivuxolimab, an agonistic anti-OX40 (CD134) antibody.

General observations from the study: Average numbers of expanded clones were greater in CD8+ T cells than in CD4+.

Regarding this clone: The antigen remains undetermined.

The CDR3 is 15 amino acids. V lost 4 bases and J lost 4, with 15 bases in between. Germline V CDR1 and CDR2: SGHRS, YFSETQ. Using immunoSEQ multiplex PCR, the repertoire was profiled, and TCRdb retains in-frame clones only, with some absent. The sample contains about 130,000 clones, about nine tenths of which appear only once. The sample here was CD4+ or CD8+ T cells sorted from blood, taken in a trial of the OX40 agonist ivuxolimab. The chain has TRBV5-1 and TRBJ2-1; perhaps TRBD1 as D (5 bases). The sequence was obtained from an adult with an advanced solid tumor such as melanoma, head and neck, liver or kidney cancer. The chain's CDR3 is CASSPDTGIYNEQFF. CDR3 coding DNA: TGCGCCAGCAGCCCGGATACAGGAATATACAATGAGCAGTTCTTC.